This record covers a single T cell receptor beta chain. The specificity of this receptor is unknown. No base quality values were provided; no much bigger clone lies one nucleotide off. The data derive from a study of T cells in narcolepsy (dated by TCRdb to between 2017 and 2018). The study in broad terms: Healthy control donors were enrolled in the study alongside patients who had narcolepsy type 1 or type 2 (NT1, NT2). The study sought autoreactive T cells targeting hypocretin neuron self-antigens (hypocretin, TRIB2) in narcolepsy patients, using TCR Vbeta sequencing to track clonotypes in blood and CSF. Findings and caveats that apply to the study as a whole: No sequences matching autoreactive T cell clones were present in some of the blood memory CD4+ repertoires from patients and controls. Autoreactive clonotypes were reported to be detected serially in the blood of the same patients and of different patients, but not in the blood of healthy controls. HCRT-specific and TRIB2-specific autoreactive clonotypes were highlighted in plots that compared CD4+ T cell clonotypes in CSF versus blood from the same patient. Patients and controls had comparable numbers of sequenced blood memory CD4+ clonotypes, averaging about 40,000 and 33,000, respectively.

The library was prepared using the immunoSEQ multiplex PCR assay. Here the immuneACCESS table is served through TCRdb, limited to in-frame sequences with V and J called. Missing clones are a known gap in these copies; in checked studies unresolved V genes cover under half, and the rest lacks a known reason. This sample lists under 40,000 clones; about four fifths were detected once. Roughly 1.3% of the sample belongs to the ten largest clones. CDR1 SGHRS and CDR2 YFSETQ are derived from the germline V gene. The CDR3, cysteine through phenylalanine, is 14 amino acids long. Only the CDR3 DNA stays, 42 bases, in frame from base 1. Trimming takes 2 bases from V and 7 bases from J, and the germline ends sit 12 bases apart. For TCR Vbeta sequencing, memory CD4+ T cells were sorted ex vivo from the peripheral blood of narcolepsy patients and healthy controls.

The V gene is TRBV5-1 and the J gene is TRBJ1-4; a weak D assignment points to TRBD1 (6 bases agree). Specimen: CD45RA- memory CD4+ T cells from PBMCs. Explained via the paper, the cell subset or site label denotes: memory T cells sorted ex vivo from peripheral blood. This receptor was identified in a human donor with narcolepsy. The bases are TGCGCCAGCAGCTTTGAACAAGGGGGTGAAAAACTGTTTTTT. Translation gives CASSFEQGGEKLFF. With all but the CDR3 taken from the reference TRBV5-1 and TRBJ1-4 genes, the full variable domain is: KAGVTQTPRYLIKTRGQQVTLSCSPISGHRSVSWYQQTPGQGLQFLFEYFSETQRNKGNFPGRFSGRQFSNSRSEMNVSTLELGDSALYLCASSFEQGGEKLFFGSGTQLSVL.